This TCR beta chain stems from a study of regulatory T cells in long-lasting Graves disease. The study, taken as a whole, reports: Persistent patients shared more public clonotypes (around 2,500) than newly diagnosed patients (around 910). Persistent disease preferred TRBV28, TRBJ1-2 and TRBJ2-5; new disease, TRBV20-1 and TRBJ2-1.

Germline assignment: CDR1 SEHNR and CDR2 FQNEAQ (reference sequence). J lost 3 bases, V lost 7 bases, and 8 bases had no gene match. This CDR3 spans 14 amino acids. This sample's time point: persistent/refractory GD, antithyroid drugs over 5 years with positive TRAb. From PBMCs, RNA was extracted and then used to make the TCR library. Arm-PCR with iRepertoire HTBI primers amplified the CDR3 regions for these TCR beta libraries. TCRdb fed the multiplex PCR reads into MiXCR, producing one record per CDR3 protein. This repertoire shows approximately 440,000 distinct CDR3 sequences, about 25% found once; its top ten account for around 26%. This clonotype occurred a few times. Its antigen is unknown.

The sequence derives from a female donor with Graves disease. The source material was peripheral blood mononuclear cells (PBMCs), sampled when the disease was refractory, from a patient treated with antithyroid drugs. This rearrangement joins TRBV7-9 to TRBJ1-1, with TRBD1 matching 7 bases. In DNA form, the CDR3 reads TGTGCCAGCATTGCAGGGGGGCAGGACACTGAAGCTTTCTTT. Its translation: CASIAGGQDTEAFF.